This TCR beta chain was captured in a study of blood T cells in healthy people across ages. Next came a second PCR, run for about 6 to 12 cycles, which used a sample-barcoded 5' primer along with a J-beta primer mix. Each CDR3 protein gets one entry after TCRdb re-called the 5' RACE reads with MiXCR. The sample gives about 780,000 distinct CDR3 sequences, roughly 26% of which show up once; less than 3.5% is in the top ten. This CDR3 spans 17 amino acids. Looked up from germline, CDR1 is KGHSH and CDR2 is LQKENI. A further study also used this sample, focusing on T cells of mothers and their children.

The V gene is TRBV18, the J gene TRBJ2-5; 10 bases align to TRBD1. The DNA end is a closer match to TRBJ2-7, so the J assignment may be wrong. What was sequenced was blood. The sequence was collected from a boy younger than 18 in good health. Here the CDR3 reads CASSPLPGQGTYCEQYF. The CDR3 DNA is TGTGCCAGCTCACCATTACCGGGACAGGGGACCTACTGCGAGCAGTACTTC.